This T cell receptor (beta chain) was obtained from a study of cytomegalovirus exposure and HLA in healthy donors. Study-level results: TCR beta V segments were, for the most part, productive about 87% or about 30% of the time in an earlier analysis. Analyzed later, most CMV-associated TCR beta chains appeared HLA-restricted.

PCR was performed using 60 Vbeta and 13 Jbeta primers. In the authors' methods: Counted up in a later analysis, unique TCR beta chains came to about 80 million, with around 11 million shared. This table comes from immunoSEQ multiplex PCR, and its TCRdb copy is limited to in-frame clones, with some not included. Clone size and the V and J calls come from that table; the DNA yielded D and trimming. The table has about 160,000 clones, roughly 78% seen once. On this clone itself: As yet, its antigen is unknown.

Deletions cut 7 bases from V and 2 bases from J, with 15 bases between. This CDR3 comprises 15 residues. The germline CDR1 and CDR2 sequences are LNHDA and SQIVND (reference sequence). The sequence was obtained from a man aged 35 to 55 in good health and CMV-seronegative. The chain is built from TRBV19 and TRBJ1-3; possibly TRBD1 for D (6 bases). Sequencing used PBMCs. The CDR3 coding sequence is TGTGCCAGTACCGGACAGAGATTACCTGGAAACACCATATATTTT. Amino acids: CASTGQRLPGNTIYF.